The rows below give T cell receptor beta chains drawn from one sample of a study of blood T cell repertoires in COVID-19. Repertoires were generated with immunoSEQ multiplex PCR, while TCRdb's copy carries only in-frame clones and drops some. The sample shows around 120,000 clones, around 89% of them seen only once. Specimen: peripheral blood. All receptors come from a woman of 80 years or more with acute or convalescent COVID-19. Each CDR3 is given with its conserved first and last residue. Not every row has a clone size; where given, it reads once, few, many or a size class.

>TRBV2|TRBJ1-2|-
CASSARSGQTGLHYGYTF
>TRBV14|TRBJ2-5|-
CASSRGLALLQETQYF
>TRBV28|TRBJ1-4|few
CASSLSGIHNEKLFF
>TRBV19|TRBJ2-1|-
CASKWQASSYNEQFF
>TRBV11-2|TRBJ2-7|-
CASSLVSGAASYEQYF
>TRBV3-1/TRBV3-2|TRBJ1-5|few
CASSQTGGPNQPQHF
>TRBV5-4|TRBJ1-2|-
CASSVGRGYGYTF
>TRBV11-2|TRBJ1-1|-
CASSLDRVNTEAFF
>TRBV18|TRBJ1-2|-
CASSPLDRGNYGYTF
>TRBV10-3|TRBJ1-4|-
CAISRQGADEKLFF
>TRBV24-1|TRBJ2-3|-
CATSDRDRVADTQYF
>TRBV7-9|TRBJ2-7|-
CASSLMQGGEQYF
>TRBV3-1/TRBV3-2|TRBJ2-7|-
CASSHNLQIYEQYF
>TRBV6-2/TRBV6-3|TRBJ2-1|-
CASSYGWGLSNEQFF
>TRBV7-2|TRBJ1-5|-
CASSLGLGNQPQHF
>TRBV4-1|TRBJ1-4|-
CASSHLPLTGADEKLFF
>TRBV28|TRBJ2-5|-
CASSPTGPQETQYF
>TRBV7-2|TRBJ1-5|-
CASSSQGNSNQPQHF
>TRBV6-5|TRBJ1-6|-
CASRDSSASPLHF
>TRBV25-1|TRBJ1-2|-
CASSKGSIYGYTF
>TRBV5-1|TRBJ2-5|-
CASSTPGLMYF
>TRBV30|TRBJ2-5|-
CAWSPRGWYQETQYF
>TRBV18|TRBJ2-1|-
CASSPPIRDSRYNEQFF
>TRBV9|TRBJ1-2|-
CASSISLGQGYYGYTF
>TRBV18|TRBJ2-3|-
CASSDRGPTDTQYF
>TRBV7-9|TRBJ1-2|-
CASSPPRQGASYGYTF
>TRBV6-5|TRBJ1-1|-
CASSLDSNTEAFF
>TRBV5-6|TRBJ1-2|once
CASSYSGTNNYGYTF